What follows describes a single TCR beta chain. What it recognizes is unknown. The data stem from a study of a mutant IDH1 vaccine in newly diagnosed glioma. Trimming cost V 7 bases and J 8 bases, with 14 bases left between them. CDR1 and CDR2 (germline): LNHDA, SQIVND (reference sequence). The CDR3 is 12 amino acids. Regarding the study as a whole: Pseudoprogression apparently tracked independently of changes in top peripheral T cell clonotypes. It was approximately 93% of patients that developed vaccine-induced immune responses.

As to time point: week 23, last vaccination. In every dose of vaccine, 300 ug of mutant IDH1 20-mer peptide was given alongside topical imiquimod. In every donor, the tumor was a new WHO grade 3 or 4 IDH1-mutant, ATRX-lost astrocytoma. Some clones are missing from TCRdb's copy, which holds only in-frame ones; the method was immunoSEQ multiplex PCR. This table holds roughly 19,000 clones, approximately 82% found once. The source material was PBMCs, sampled from a glioma patient whose treatment included an IDH1 peptide vaccine. The origin of this receptor is a man aged 25-45 years with glioma. This chain connects TRBV19 to TRBJ1-2, with a tentative D call TRBD1 (5 bases). The CDR3 protein is CASIGDLGGYTF. CDR3 DNA: TGTGCCAGTATTGGGGACCTCGGAGGCTACACCTTC.